The clone carrying this T cell receptor beta chain occurred a few times. Its antigen remains unknown. RNA transcripts provided the source from which TCR beta CDR3 regions were amplified. The HTBI primer set drove a first-round RT-PCR of the TCR CDR3. MiXCR, run by TCRdb on the multiplex PCR reads, gives a single entry per CDR3 protein. Of 400,000 to 450,000 distinct CDR3 sequences listed, approximately 14% are singletons. The data were obtained in a study of T cells in Graves' hyperthyroidism and ophthalmopathy. Study-level points and caveats: Ophthalmopathy cases were set apart from stable hyperthyroidism by a 13 V-J model. Within blood appeared most thyroid clonotypes that had expanded above 0.001.

Diagnostic decisions used clinical symptoms, serum thyroxine and TRAb, thyroid ultrasound and orbital computed tomography. Each 10 ml fresh peripheral blood draw supplied the PBMCs. This CDR3 has 12 residues. Germline CDR1 SGHRS, CDR2 YFSETQ. V was trimmed by 9 bases and J by 0 bases, leaving 9 bases between them. The rearrangement uses TRBV5-1 and TRBJ2-5, with a weak D call TRBD1 (5 bases). The source is a man aged 18 to 29 with Graves' ophthalmopathy. The sample consisted of blood. This CDR3 is CATSQDQETQYF. The CDR3 nucleotides are TGCGCCACCTCACAGGACCAAGAGACCCAGTACTTC. Complete variable domain (other parts from reference TRBV5-1 and TRBJ2-5): KAGVTQTPRYLIKTRGQQVTLSCSPISGHRSVSWYQQTPGQGLQFLFEYFSETQRNKGNFPGRFSGRQFSNSRSEMNVSTLELGDSALYLCATSQDQETQYFGPGTRLLVL.